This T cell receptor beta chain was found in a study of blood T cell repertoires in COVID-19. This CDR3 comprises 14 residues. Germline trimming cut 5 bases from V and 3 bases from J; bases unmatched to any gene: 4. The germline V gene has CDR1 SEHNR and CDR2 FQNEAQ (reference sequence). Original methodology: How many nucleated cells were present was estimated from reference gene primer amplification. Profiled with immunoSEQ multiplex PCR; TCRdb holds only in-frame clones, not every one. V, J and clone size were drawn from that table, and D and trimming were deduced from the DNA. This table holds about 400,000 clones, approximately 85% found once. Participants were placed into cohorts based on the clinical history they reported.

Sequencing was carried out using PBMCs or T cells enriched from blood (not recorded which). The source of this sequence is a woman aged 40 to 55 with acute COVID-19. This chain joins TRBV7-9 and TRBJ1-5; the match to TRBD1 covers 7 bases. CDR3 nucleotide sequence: TGTGCCAGCAGCCCGGGACAGCACAATCAGCCCCAGCATTTT. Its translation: CASSPGQHNQPQHF.